Listed below are T cell receptor beta chains from one sample, sequenced in a study of identical twins. TCRdb processed the 5' RACE reads anew with MiXCR; each CDR3 protein has one entry. The sample lists hundreds of thousands of distinct CDR3 sequences; roughly 12% were seen once. This sample also belongs to another study, concerning yellow fever vaccine responses in identical twins.

The specimen sequenced was CD8+ T cells sorted from blood. Every receptor here comes from a woman aged 18-35 years in good health. Each CDR3 is given with its conserved first and last residue. Fields, in order: V gene, D gene, clone size, J gene, CDR3 protein, CDR3 DNA. D genes are given only for firm matches. Not every row has a clone size; where given, it reads once, few, many or a size class.

V gene: TRBV2; D gene: .; clone size: .; J gene: TRBJ1-2; CDR3 protein: CASSETGTNGYTF; CDR3 DNA: TGTGCCAGCAGTGAGACCGGGACTAATGGCTACACCTTC
V gene: TRBV12-3/TRBV12-4; D gene: TRBD1; clone size: .; J gene: TRBJ1-1; CDR3 protein: CASINLDRDTEAFF; CDR3 DNA: TGTGCCAGCATCAACCTTGACAGGGACACTGAAGCTTTCTTT
V gene: TRBV5-1; D gene: .; clone size: many; J gene: TRBJ1-5; CDR3 protein: CASSSRPNQPQHF; CDR3 DNA: TGCGCCAGCAGCTCCCGTCCTAATCAGCCCCAGCATTTT
V gene: TRBV29-1; D gene: .; clone size: .; J gene: TRBJ2-1; CDR3 protein: CSVVTRDNEQFF; CDR3 DNA: TGCAGCGTTGTAACCAGAGACAATGAGCAGTTCTTC
V gene: TRBV2; D gene: TRBD1; clone size: few; J gene: TRBJ2-7; CDR3 protein: CATYVRDRPYEQYF; CDR3 DNA: TGTGCCACCTACGTTCGGGACAGGCCCTACGAGCAGTACTTC
V gene: TRBV6-1; D gene: TRBD2; clone size: .; J gene: TRBJ2-1; CDR3 protein: CASSVAGPGLAGGNTYNEQFF; CDR3 DNA: TGTGCCAGCAGTGTTGCGGGGCCCGGACTAGCGGGAGGTAATACCTACAATGAGCAGTTCTTC
V gene: TRBV28; D gene: TRBD1; clone size: .; J gene: TRBJ2-2; CDR3 protein: CASSSFETGKNTGELFF; CDR3 DNA: TGTGCCAGCAGTTCCTTCGAGACAGGGAAGAACACCGGGGAGCTGTTTTTT
V gene: TRBV5-1; D gene: .; clone size: few; J gene: TRBJ2-1; CDR3 protein: CASSLREALSSYNEQFF; CDR3 DNA: TGCGCCAGCAGCTTGCGGGAAGCGCTGAGCTCCTACAATGAGCAGTTCTTC
V gene: TRBV27; D gene: .; clone size: .; J gene: TRBJ2-5; CDR3 protein: CASSLRDRQETQYF; CDR3 DNA: TGTGCCAGCAGTTTAAGGGACCGACAAGAGACCCAGTACTTC
V gene: TRBV4-1; D gene: TRBD1; clone size: many; J gene: TRBJ1-5; CDR3 protein: CASSQGGQGRQPQHF; CDR3 DNA: TGCGCCAGCAGCCAGGGAGGACAGGGGCGTCAGCCCCAGCATTTT
V gene: TRBV7-3; D gene: .; clone size: many; J gene: TRBJ2-2; CDR3 protein: CASSLLGPTGELFF; CDR3 DNA: TGTGCCAGCAGCTTACTAGGACCCACCGGGGAGCTGTTTTTT
V gene: TRBV10-3; D gene: .; clone size: .; J gene: TRBJ2-5; CDR3 protein: CAIRDGTFQETQYF; CDR3 DNA: TGTGCCATCAGGGATGGGACTTTCCAAGAGACCCAGTACTTC
V gene: TRBV10-3; D gene: TRBD1; clone size: few; J gene: TRBJ1-1; CDR3 protein: CAISGDREEAFF; CDR3 DNA: TGTGCCATCAGTGGGGACAGGGAGGAAGCTTTCTTT
V gene: TRBV27; D gene: .; clone size: few; J gene: TRBJ1-1; CDR3 protein: CASGWPWAFF; CDR3 DNA: TGTGCCAGCGGCTGGCCTTGGGCTTTCTTT
V gene: TRBV5-6; D gene: TRBD2; clone size: .; J gene: TRBJ2-7; CDR3 protein: CASNNPSTSGRYEQYF; CDR3 DNA: TGTGCCAGCAACAACCCGTCGACTAGCGGGAGATACGAGCAGTACTTC
V gene: TRBV7-3; D gene: TRBD1; clone size: .; J gene: TRBJ2-1; CDR3 protein: CASSQQGSNEQFF; CDR3 DNA: TGTGCCAGCAGCCAACAGGGGAGTAATGAGCAGTTCTTC
V gene: TRBV28; D gene: TRBD2; clone size: .; J gene: TRBJ2-1; CDR3 protein: CASTPQGREFSGAQNEQFF; CDR3 DNA: TGTGCCAGCACGCCTCAAGGGCGGGAGTTTTCAGGTGCCCAGAATGAGCAGTTCTTC
V gene: TRBV20-1; D gene: .; clone size: .; J gene: TRBJ1-1; CDR3 protein: CSARDRDMNTEAFF; CDR3 DNA: TGCAGTGCTAGAGATCGAGATATGAACACTGAAGCTTTCTTT
V gene: TRBV28; D gene: TRBD1; clone size: .; J gene: TRBJ1-4; CDR3 protein: CASSRTGETEKLFF; CDR3 DNA: TGTGCCAGCAGTAGGACAGGCGAAACCGAAAAACTGTTTTTT
V gene: TRBV2; D gene: .; clone size: .; J gene: TRBJ1-2; CDR3 protein: CASSDTQRNRVYGYTF; CDR3 DNA: TGTGCCAGCAGTGACACACAGAGGAACAGGGTCTATGGCTACACCTTC
V gene: TRBV28; D gene: .; clone size: .; J gene: TRBJ2-7; CDR3 protein: CASSPRRTVGAGYEQYF; CDR3 DNA: TGTGCCAGCAGTCCCCGGCGCACAGTTGGGGCGGGGTACGAGCAGTACTTC
V gene: TRBV11-2; D gene: .; clone size: .; J gene: TRBJ2-2; CDR3 protein: CASSPQTGELFF; CDR3 DNA: TGTGCCAGCAGCCCCCAAACCGGGGAGCTGTTTTTT
V gene: TRBV6-5; D gene: TRBD2; clone size: many; J gene: TRBJ2-3; CDR3 protein: CASSFSGGATDTQYF; CDR3 DNA: TGTGCCAGCAGTTTTAGCGGGGGGGCAACAGATACGCAGTATTTT
V gene: TRBV10-3; D gene: .; clone size: few; J gene: TRBJ2-1; CDR3 protein: CAVYSGESDNEQFF; CDR3 DNA: TGTGCCGTCTACTCAGGGGAATCGGACAATGAGCAGTTCTTC
V gene: TRBV12-3/TRBV12-4; D gene: TRBD2; clone size: many; J gene: TRBJ2-1; CDR3 protein: CASSWGLPNEQFF; CDR3 DNA: TGTGCCAGCAGCTGGGGACTACCCAATGAGCAGTTCTTC
V gene: TRBV2; D gene: .; clone size: .; J gene: TRBJ2-5; CDR3 protein: CASSDAEDNQETQYF; CDR3 DNA: TGTGCCAGCAGTGATGCCGAGGACAACCAAGAGACCCAGTACTTC
V gene: TRBV12-3/TRBV12-4; D gene: TRBD2; clone size: .; J gene: TRBJ2-3; CDR3 protein: CASSPGTSGMGTQYF; CDR3 DNA: TGTGCCAGCAGCCCGGGGACTAGCGGCATGGGTACGCAGTATTTT
V gene: TRBV7-9; D gene: TRBD1; clone size: .; J gene: TRBJ2-3; CDR3 protein: CASSYDRGTDTQYF; CDR3 DNA: TGTGCCAGCAGCTACGACAGGGGCACAGATACGCAGTATTTT
V gene: TRBV27; D gene: .; clone size: few; J gene: TRBJ1-1; CDR3 protein: CASSAKVNTEAFF; CDR3 DNA: TGTGCCAGCAGTGCGAAAGTGAACACTGAAGCTTTCTTT
V gene: TRBV7-8; D gene: .; clone size: few; J gene: TRBJ2-5; CDR3 protein: CASSLDTGRRDVQETQYF; CDR3 DNA: TGTGCCAGCAGCTTAGATACCGGGCGGAGGGACGTCCAAGAGACCCAGTACTTC
V gene: TRBV5-1; D gene: .; clone size: many; J gene: TRBJ1-2; CDR3 protein: CASSKWDGSNYGYTF; CDR3 DNA: TGCGCCAGCAGCAAGTGGGACGGTTCTAACTATGGCTACACCTTC
V gene: TRBV27; D gene: TRBD1; clone size: .; J gene: TRBJ2-7; CDR3 protein: CASSFTGAYEQYF; CDR3 DNA: TGTGCCAGCAGTTTTACAGGGGCCTACGAGCAGTACTTC
V gene: TRBV19; D gene: .; clone size: .; J gene: TRBJ2-3; CDR3 protein: CASSITGTRITDTQYF; CDR3 DNA: TGTGCCAGTAGTATTACCGGGACACGCATTACAGATACGCAGTATTTT
V gene: TRBV7-4; D gene: .; clone size: .; J gene: TRBJ2-1; CDR3 protein: CASSPSVKGRNEQFF; CDR3 DNA: TGTGCCAGCAGCCCGTCTGTAAAGGGTCGCAATGAGCAGTTCTTC
V gene: TRBV27; D gene: .; clone size: .; J gene: TRBJ1-1; CDR3 protein: CASRVSRNTEAFF; CDR3 DNA: TGTGCCAGCAGGGTCTCGCGAAACACTGAAGCTTTCTTT
V gene: TRBV2; D gene: TRBD1; clone size: .; J gene: TRBJ1-5; CDR3 protein: CASSLNRGSNQPQHF; CDR3 DNA: TGTGCCAGCAGTCTGAACAGGGGAAGCAATCAGCCCCAGCATTTT
V gene: TRBV28; D gene: .; clone size: few; J gene: TRBJ2-5; CDR3 protein: CASSPRRQETQYF; CDR3 DNA: TGTGCCAGCAGTCCACGCCGCCAAGAGACCCAGTACTTC
V gene: TRBV6-1; D gene: TRBD1; clone size: .; J gene: TRBJ2-5; CDR3 protein: CASIQGQGKQETQYF; CDR3 DNA: TGTGCCAGCATTCAAGGACAGGGTAAACAAGAGACCCAGTACTTC
V gene: TRBV2; D gene: .; clone size: .; J gene: TRBJ2-6; CDR3 protein: CASSESSSSGANVLTF; CDR3 DNA: TGTGCCAGCAGTGAATCGTCGAGCTCTGGGGCCAACGTCCTGACTTTC
V gene: TRBV20-1; D gene: TRBD2; clone size: .; J gene: TRBJ2-1; CDR3 protein: CSAGGLAGEYNEQFF; CDR3 DNA: TGCAGTGCTGGCGGACTAGCGGGGGAGTACAATGAGCAGTTCTTC
V gene: TRBV28; D gene: .; clone size: few; J gene: TRBJ1-4; CDR3 protein: CASSLTREFNEKLFF; CDR3 DNA: TGTGCCAGCAGTTTGACCAGGGAGTTTAATGAAAAACTGTTTTTT
V gene: TRBV5-5; D gene: TRBD2; clone size: few; J gene: TRBJ2-3; CDR3 protein: CASSLGGLAGNTDTQYF; CDR3 DNA: TGTGCCAGCAGCTTGGGGGGACTAGCGGGAAACACAGATACGCAGTATTTT
V gene: TRBV7-6; D gene: TRBD1; clone size: .; J gene: TRBJ2-2; CDR3 protein: CASSTTDRQNTGELFF; CDR3 DNA: TGTGCCAGCAGCACCACGGACAGGCAGAACACCGGGGAGCTGTTTTTT
V gene: TRBV6-1; D gene: .; clone size: many; J gene: TRBJ1-1; CDR3 protein: CASRGGEGPGLEAFF; CDR3 DNA: TGTGCCAGCAGGGGAGGGGAGGGACCGGGACTGGAAGCTTTCTTT
V gene: TRBV6-4; D gene: .; clone size: .; J gene: TRBJ2-3; CDR3 protein: CASSDTGEGTDTQYF; CDR3 DNA: TGTGCCAGCAGTGACACGGGAGAGGGCACAGATACGCAGTATTTT
V gene: TRBV7-9; D gene: .; clone size: many; J gene: TRBJ1-1; CDR3 protein: CASSPGLPEAFF; CDR3 DNA: TGTGCCAGCAGCCCCGGTCTCCCTGAAGCTTTCTTT
V gene: TRBV2; D gene: TRBD2; clone size: .; J gene: TRBJ2-7; CDR3 protein: CASNWRLADYEQYF; CDR3 DNA: TGTGCCAGCAATTGGAGACTAGCGGACTACGAGCAGTACTTC
V gene: TRBV7-6; D gene: .; clone size: few; J gene: TRBJ2-1; CDR3 protein: CASSFIVTEQFF; CDR3 DNA: TGTGCCAGCAGCTTTATTGTGACTGAGCAGTTCTTC
V gene: TRBV7-3; D gene: TRBD2; clone size: few; J gene: TRBJ2-1; CDR3 protein: CASSWGLAGVYNEQFF; CDR3 DNA: TGTGCCAGCAGCTGGGGACTAGCGGGAGTCTACAATGAGCAGTTCTTC
V gene: TRBV20-1; D gene: .; clone size: .; J gene: TRBJ2-1; CDR3 protein: CSARPEPPRWNEQFF; CDR3 DNA: TGCAGTGCTAGACCGGAGCCTCCCCGATGGAATGAGCAGTTCTTC
V gene: TRBV2; D gene: .; clone size: few; J gene: TRBJ2-1; CDR3 protein: CASSESETSYNEQFF; CDR3 DNA: TGTGCCAGCAGTGAAAGCGAAACCTCCTACAATGAGCAGTTCTTC
V gene: TRBV2; D gene: .; clone size: .; J gene: TRBJ1-1; CDR3 protein: CASSISSGPLGTEAFF; CDR3 DNA: TGTGCCAGCAGTATCTCCAGCGGGCCCCTTGGGACTGAAGCTTTCTTT
V gene: TRBV20-1; D gene: TRBD1; clone size: few; J gene: TRBJ1-1; CDR3 protein: CSARVMTGVTEAFF; CDR3 DNA: TGCAGTGCTAGAGTGATGACAGGGGTGACTGAAGCTTTCTTT
V gene: TRBV5-1; D gene: TRBD1; clone size: many; J gene: TRBJ1-2; CDR3 protein: CASSLRGRYGYTF; CDR3 DNA: TGCGCCAGCAGCTTGAGGGGGCGTTATGGCTACACCTTC
V gene: TRBV11-2; D gene: .; clone size: .; J gene: TRBJ2-7; CDR3 protein: CASSLVKGYEQYF; CDR3 DNA: TGTGCCAGCAGCTTAGTAAAAGGATACGAGCAGTACTTC